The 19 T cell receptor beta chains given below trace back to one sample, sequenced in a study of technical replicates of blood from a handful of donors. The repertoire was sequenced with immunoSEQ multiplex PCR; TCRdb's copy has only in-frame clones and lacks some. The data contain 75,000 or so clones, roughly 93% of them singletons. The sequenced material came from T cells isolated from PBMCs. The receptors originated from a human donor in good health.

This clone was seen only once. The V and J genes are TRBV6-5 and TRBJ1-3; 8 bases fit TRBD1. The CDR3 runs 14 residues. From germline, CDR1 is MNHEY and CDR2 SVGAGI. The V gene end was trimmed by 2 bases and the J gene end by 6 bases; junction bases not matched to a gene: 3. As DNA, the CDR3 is TGTGCCAGCAGTTACGGACAGGGAAAAAACACCATATATTTT. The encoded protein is CASSYGQGKNTIYF.

The CDR3 protein is CASSYNGGAGYTF. The CDR3, as DNA: TGTGCCAGCAGTTATAATGGGGGGGCGGGCTACACCTTC. The chain couples TRBV28 to TRBJ1-2; D is possibly TRBD1 (6 bases). CDR1 and CDR2 from the germline V gene are MDHEN and SYDVKM. V was cut by 4 bases and J by 8 bases, with 14 bases left in between. This CDR3 has 13 residues.

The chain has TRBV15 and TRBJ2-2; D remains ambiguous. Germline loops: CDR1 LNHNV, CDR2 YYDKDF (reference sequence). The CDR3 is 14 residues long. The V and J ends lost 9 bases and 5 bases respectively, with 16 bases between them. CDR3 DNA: TGTGCCACTCAACCCCGGAGTGGGACCGGGGAGCTGTTTTTT. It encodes CATQPRSGTGELFF.

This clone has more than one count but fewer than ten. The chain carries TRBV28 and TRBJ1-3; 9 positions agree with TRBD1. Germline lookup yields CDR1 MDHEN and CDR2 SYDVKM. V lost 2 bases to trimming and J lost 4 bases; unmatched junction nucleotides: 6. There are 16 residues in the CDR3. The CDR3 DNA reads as TGTGCCAGCAGTTTACCCGGGACAGGGCAAGGAAACACCATATATTTT. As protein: CASSLPGTGQGNTIYF. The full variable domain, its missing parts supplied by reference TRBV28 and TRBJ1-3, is DVKVTQSSRYLVKRTGEKVFLECVQDMDHENMFWYRQDPGLGLRLIYFSYDVKMKEKGDIPEGYSVSREKKERFSLILESASTNQTSMYLCASSLPGTGQGNTIYFGEGSWLTVV.

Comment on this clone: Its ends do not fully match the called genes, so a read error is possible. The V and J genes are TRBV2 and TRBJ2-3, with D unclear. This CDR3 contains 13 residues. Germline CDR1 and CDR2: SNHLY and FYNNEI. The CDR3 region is CASNEGPTDTQYF. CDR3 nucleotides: TGTGCCAGCAATGAAGGGCCGACAGATACGCAGTATTTT.

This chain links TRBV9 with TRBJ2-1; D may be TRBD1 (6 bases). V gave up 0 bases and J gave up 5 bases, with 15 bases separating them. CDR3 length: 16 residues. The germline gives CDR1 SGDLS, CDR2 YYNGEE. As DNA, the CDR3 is TGTGCCAGCAGCGTAGGGGTTGGGGGCGCGAACAATGAGCAGTTCTTC. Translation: CASSVGVGGANNEQFF.

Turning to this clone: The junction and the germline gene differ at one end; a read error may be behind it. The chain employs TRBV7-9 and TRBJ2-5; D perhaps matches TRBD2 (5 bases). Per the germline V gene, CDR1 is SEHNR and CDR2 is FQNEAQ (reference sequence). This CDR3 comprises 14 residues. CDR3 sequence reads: CASSLAGLQETQYF. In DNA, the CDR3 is TGTGCCAGCAGTTTAGCCGGACTCCAAGAGACCCAGTACTTC.

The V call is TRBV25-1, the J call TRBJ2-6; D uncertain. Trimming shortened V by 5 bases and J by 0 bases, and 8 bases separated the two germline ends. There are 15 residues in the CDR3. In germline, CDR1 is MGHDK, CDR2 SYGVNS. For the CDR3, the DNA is TGTGCCAGCAGTCGAGACAACTCTGGGGCCAACGTCCTGACTTTC. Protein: CASSRDNSGANVLTF.

The DNA for the CDR3 is TGTGCCAGTAGTATAGTGGGACAGGCGAGAACGACTGAAGCTTTCTTT. Translated, it gives CASSIVGQARTTEAFF. V usage is TRBV19 and J usage is TRBJ1-1; TRBD1 agrees at 8 bases. This CDR3 is built from 16 residues. After removal of 1 base from V and 5 bases from J, the junction contained 9 bases not matched to a gene. The germline V gene has CDR1 LNHDA and CDR2 SQIVND (reference sequence).

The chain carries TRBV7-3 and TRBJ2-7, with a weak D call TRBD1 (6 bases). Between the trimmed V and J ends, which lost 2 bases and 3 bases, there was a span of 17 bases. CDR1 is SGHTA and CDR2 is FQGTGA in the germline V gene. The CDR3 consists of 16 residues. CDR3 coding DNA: TGTGCCAGCAGCTTAGGGAGTGGGCAGGGGAGCTACGAGCAGTACTTC. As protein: CASSLGSGQGSYEQYF.

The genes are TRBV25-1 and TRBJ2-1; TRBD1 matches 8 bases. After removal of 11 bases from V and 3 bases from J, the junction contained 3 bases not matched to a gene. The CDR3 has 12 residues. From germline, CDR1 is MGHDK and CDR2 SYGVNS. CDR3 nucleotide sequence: TGTGCCCGGACAGGGAACTACAATGAGCAGTTCTTC. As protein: CARTGNYNEQFF.

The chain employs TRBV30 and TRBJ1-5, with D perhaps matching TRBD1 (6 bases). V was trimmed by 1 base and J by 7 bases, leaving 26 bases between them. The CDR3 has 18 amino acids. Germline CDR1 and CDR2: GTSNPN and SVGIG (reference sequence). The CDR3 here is CAWSGGDTLPSLGQPQHF. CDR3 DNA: TGTGCCTGGAGTGGTGGGGACACACTCCCCTCTTTAGGGCAGCCCCAGCATTTT.

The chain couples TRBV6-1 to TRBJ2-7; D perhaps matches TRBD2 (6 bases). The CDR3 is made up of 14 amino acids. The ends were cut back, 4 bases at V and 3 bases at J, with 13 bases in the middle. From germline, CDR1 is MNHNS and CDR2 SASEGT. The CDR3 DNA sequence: TGTGCCAGCAGTGCCGGGGGTTACGGCTACGAGCAGTACTTC. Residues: CASSAGGYGYEQYF.

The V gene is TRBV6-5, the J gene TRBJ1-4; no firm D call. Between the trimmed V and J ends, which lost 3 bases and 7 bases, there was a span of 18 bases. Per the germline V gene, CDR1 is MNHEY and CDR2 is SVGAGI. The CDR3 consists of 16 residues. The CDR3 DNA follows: TGTGCCAGCAGTTATCGCCCGGCGTCGCGCGGTGAAAAACTGTTTTTT. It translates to CASSYRPASRGEKLFF.

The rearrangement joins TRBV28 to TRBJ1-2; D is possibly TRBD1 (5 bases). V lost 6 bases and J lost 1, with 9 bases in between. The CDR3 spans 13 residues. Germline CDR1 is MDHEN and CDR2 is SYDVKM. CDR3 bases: TGTGCCAGCAGGGTAGACAGTAACTATGGCTACACCTTC. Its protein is CASRVDSNYGYTF.

The CDR3 bases are TGTGCCAGCAGCTTGACAGGGGGAGAGACCCAGTACTTC. Its protein product is CASSLTGGETQYF. The V and J genes are TRBV5-6 and TRBJ2-5; TRBD1 aligns across 8 bases. CDR3 size: 13 residues. With 1 base clipped from V and 4 bases from J, the junction kept 0 bases outside the gene matches. Germline CDR1 is SGHDT and CDR2 is YYEEEE.

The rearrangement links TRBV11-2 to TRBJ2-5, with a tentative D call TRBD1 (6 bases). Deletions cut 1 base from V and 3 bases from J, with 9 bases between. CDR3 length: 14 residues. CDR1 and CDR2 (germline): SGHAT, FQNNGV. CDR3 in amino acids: CASSLGTAKETQYF. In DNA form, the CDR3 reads TGTGCCAGCAGCTTAGGGACAGCCAAAGAGACCCAGTACTTC.

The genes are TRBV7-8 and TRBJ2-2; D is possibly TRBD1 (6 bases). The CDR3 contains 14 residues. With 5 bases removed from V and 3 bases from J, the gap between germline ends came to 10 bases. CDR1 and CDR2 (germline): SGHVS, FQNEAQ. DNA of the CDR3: TGTGCCAGCAGCCCCCCAGGGGACACCGGGGAGCTGTTTTTT. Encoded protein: CASSPPGDTGELFF. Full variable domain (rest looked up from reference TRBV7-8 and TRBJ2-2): GAGVSQSPRYKVAKRGQDVALRCDPISGHVSLFWYQQALGQGPEFLTYFQNEAQLDKSGLPSDRFFAERPEGSVSTLKIQRTQQEDSAVYLCASSPPGDTGELFFGEGSRLTVL.

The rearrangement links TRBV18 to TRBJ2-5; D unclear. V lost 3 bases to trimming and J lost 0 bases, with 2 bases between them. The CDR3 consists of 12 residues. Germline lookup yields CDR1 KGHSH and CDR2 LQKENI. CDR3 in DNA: TGTGCCAGCTCACCTAACCAAGAGACCCAGTACTTC. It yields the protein CASSPNQETQYF.